These 28 T cell receptor beta chains share one sample of origin, sequenced in a study of blood T cells in healthy people across ages. The second PCR ran 7 to 11 cycles with a sample-barcoded 5' primer and J-beta primers. MiXCR, applied by TCRdb to the 5' RACE reads, yields one record per CDR3 protein. Of about 1,400,000 distinct CDR3 sequences listed, 35% to 45% are singletons. Sequencing was performed on blood. These receptors all stem from a young woman in good health.

This rearrangement joins TRBV20-1 to TRBJ2-3; unclear D gene. Germline CDR1 and CDR2: DFQATT and SNEGSKA (reference sequence). The CDR3 runs to 14 residues. The V end was cut by 8 bases, the J end by 6 bases, with 21 bases between. The CDR3 nucleotides are TGCAGTCTACAAGTATCGTGGTTTCGGGATACGCAGTATTTT. It is translated as CSLQVSWFRDTQYF.

The rearrangement uses TRBV25-1 and TRBJ2-3, with 8 bases lining up with TRBD1. Germline CDR1 and CDR2: MGHDK and SYGVNS. The CDR3 runs 16 residues. V lost 4 bases, J lost 6 bases, and 12 bases stayed unmatched. CDR3 in amino acids: CASSASWQGARDTQYF. DNA of the CDR3: TGTGCCAGCAGTGCCTCATGGCAGGGGGCGCGTGATACGCAGTATTTT.

V is TRBV5-1 and J is TRBJ2-3; 13 positions agree with TRBD2. CDR3 size: 15 residues. Germline-derived CDR1 and CDR2 are SGHRS and YFSETQ. Trimming removed 5 bases from V and 4 bases from J; junction bases left unmatched: 4. CDR3 loop: CASRYGLAGADTQYF. The CDR3 DNA sequence: TGCGCCAGCAGATACGGACTAGCGGGAGCAGATACGCAGTATTTT.

This clonotype showed up just once. The chain couples TRBV5-1 to TRBJ1-2, with a possible D match to TRBD1 (5 bases). Per the germline V gene, CDR1 is SGHRS and CDR2 is YFSETQ. The CDR3 is 16 amino acids. The V and J ends lost 0 bases and 0 bases respectively, with 12 bases between them. Here the CDR3 reads CASSLDGTEPNYGYTF. The CDR3 DNA reads TGCGCCAGCAGCTTGGATGGGACCGAACCTAACTATGGCTACACCTTC.

This chain links TRBV21-1 with TRBJ1-4; the table's D gene call, TRBD1, was not cross checked with the DNA. TRBV21-1 is given as a pseudogene. This CDR3 is 15 amino acids long. This chain's CDR3 is CASRGSDREDEKLFF. The CDR3 DNA reads TGTGCCAGCAGGGGGTCGGACAGGGAGGATGAAAAACTGTTTTTT.

This clonotype was observed a single time. The chain uses TRBV7-9 and TRBJ2-7; either TRBD1 or TRBD2 may supply D (5 bases each). With the DNA end fitting TRBJ2-5 better, the J assignment may be wrong. From germline, CDR1 is SEHNR and CDR2 FQNEAQ (reference sequence). There are 17 residues in the CDR3. CDR3 nucleotide sequence: TGTGCCAGCAGCTCCCCCCTCGGGACCCCGAGGGCAGAGACCCAGTACTTC. Protein sequence: CASSSPLGTPRAETQYF.

This clonotype was recorded a few times. This chain links TRBV20-1 with TRBJ1-2, with TRBD1 as a possible D gene (6 bases). The V gene's germline CDR1 is DFQATT and CDR2 SNEGSKA (reference sequence). The CDR3 extends over 12 amino acids. The ends were cut back, 2 bases at V and 8 bases at J, with 12 bases in the middle. CDR3 bases: TGCAGTGCTAGACCACAGGGTGAGGGCTACACCTTC. The encoded protein is CSARPQGEGYTF.

This clonotype has just a few counts. At one boundary the junction diverges from the germline segment, which might be a read error. The genes are TRBV7-2 and TRBJ2-5; 7 positions agree with TRBD2. There are 18 residues in the CDR3. Germline CDR1 reads SGHTA; CDR2 reads FQGNSA. CDR3 nucleotide sequence: TGTGCCAGCAGCTCCCGCGTTGGTAGCGGGTATACTCAAGAGACCCAGTACTTT. Protein: CASSSRVGSGYTQETQYF.

The rearrangement uses TRBV11-3 and TRBJ2-3; D is uncertain. Germline V gene lookup returns CDR1 SGHNT and CDR2 YENEEA. Trimming shortened V by 1 base and J by 2 bases, and 10 bases separated the two germline ends. The CDR3 spans 15 residues. The CDR3 coding sequence is TGTGCCAGCAGCTTAGGGGCGGCGATCACAGATACGCAGTATTTT. Its translation: CASSLGAAITDTQYF.

This chain uses TRBV10-3 with TRBJ2-1, with a tentative D call TRBD1 (5 bases). CDR1 and CDR2 from the germline V gene are ENHRY and SYGVKD. With 2 bases removed from V and 0 bases from J, the gap between germline ends came to 11 bases. The CDR3 is 16 residues long. The CDR3 loop reads CAISETGASSYNEQFF. The CDR3 DNA is TGTGCCATCAGTGAGACAGGTGCCAGCTCCTACAATGAGCAGTTCTTC.

CDR3 residues: CAIRGQSHEQYF. CDR3 DNA sequence: TGTGCCATCCGTGGACAGTCCCACGAGCAGTACTTC. This rearrangement joins TRBV10-3 to TRBJ2-7; tentative D call: TRBD1 (6 bases). Trimming shortened V by 8 bases and J by 5 bases, and 13 bases separated the two germline ends. CDR1 is ENHRY, CDR2 SYGVKD, per germline. The CDR3 is 12 residues long.

The genes are TRBV6-4 and TRBJ1-2, with a weak D call TRBD1 (6 bases). Looked up from germline, CDR1 is MRHNA and CDR2 is SNTAGT. The CDR3 has 16 residues. V shed 3 bases and J shed 5 bases, with 19 bases lying between them. CDR3 coding DNA: TGTGCCAGCAGTGATGGCCCCCGGCAGGGACATTATGGCTACACCTTC. Amino acids: CASSDGPRQGHYGYTF.

This clonotype has more than one count but fewer than ten. This chain joins TRBV4-1 and TRBJ1-5, with 8 bases aligning to TRBD1. The CDR3 has 19 amino acids. Per germline, CDR1 MGHRA and CDR2 YSYEKL. The V and J ends lost 0 bases and 1 base, in that order; junction bases with no gene match: 11. CDR3 coding DNA: TGCGCCAGCAGCCAAGATAGCCAAACAGGGGGGAAAAGCAATCAGCCCCAGCATTTT. Amino acids: CASSQDSQTGGKSNQPQHF.

The chain joins TRBV25-1 to TRBJ1-4, with D perhaps matching TRBD1 (6 bases). The CDR3 is made up of 15 amino acids. Trimming removed 0 bases at V and 4 bases at J, with 9 bases between. Germline assignment: CDR1 MGHDK and CDR2 SYGVNS. The CDR3 coding sequence is TGTGCCAGCAGTGAATATACAGGGATTAATGAAAAACTGTTTTTT. Translation gives CASSEYTGINEKLFF.

This clonotype has just a few counts. The chain recombines TRBV5-1 with TRBJ2-7, with TRBD2 identical over 8 bases. The CDR3 totals 13 residues. The V segment lost 5 bases and the J segment 0 bases; nucleotides outside the gene matches: 1. Looked up from germline, CDR1 is SGHRS and CDR2 is YFSETQ. The DNA for the CDR3 is TGCGCCAGCAGACTAGCGGCCTCCTACGAGCAGTACTTC. The encoded protein is CASRLAASYEQYF.

The chain employs TRBV19 and TRBJ1-2, with a tentative D call TRBD1 (6 bases). Trimming removed 0 bases at V and 6 bases at J, with 14 bases between. Germline V gene data show CDR1 as LNHDA and CDR2 as SQIVND (reference sequence). The CDR3 is made up of 15 amino acids. The CDR3: CASSIDLGQPDGYTF. The DNA of the CDR3 is TGTGCCAGTAGTATAGACCTAGGACAGCCCGATGGCTACACCTTC. Full variable domain (remainder filled in from reference TRBV19 and TRBJ1-2): DGGITQSPKYLFRKEGQNVTLSCEQNLNHDAMYWYRQDPGQGLRLIYYSQIVNDFQKGDIAEGYSVSREKKESFPLTVTSAQKNPTAFYLCASSIDLGQPDGYTFGSGTRLTVV.

The V and J genes are TRBV5-4 and TRBJ2-7; TRBD2 is a possible D gene (6 bases). Trimming took 4 bases from V and 1 from J, leaving 15 bases between them. CDR1 SGHNT and CDR2 YYREEE come from the germline V gene (reference sequence). The CDR3 contains 15 residues. CDR3 protein: CASSPGGSVSYEQYF. CDR3 DNA: TGTGCCAGCAGCCCCGGGGGAAGCGTATCCTACGAGCAGTACTTC.

Concerning this clonotype itself: A read error may explain this, as a much larger clone is one base away. V gene TRBV14 combines with J gene TRBJ2-7, with D unclear. CDR1 and CDR2 from the germline V gene are SGHDN and FVKESK. The CDR3 sequence is 12 residues long. The V end lost 1 base, the J end lost 4 bases, and 5 bases lay between the germline ends. The CDR3, as DNA: TGTGCCAGCAGCCAAGTGAAGTACGAGCAGTACTTC. Translated: CASSQVKYEQYF.

The genes are TRBV12-3 or TRBV12-4 and TRBJ1-1; D not certain. The CDR3 has 17 residues. Trimming cost V 3 bases and J 5 bases, with 22 bases left between them. CDR3 loop: CASSFRALDPSWTEAFF. The CDR3 DNA follows: TGTGCCAGCAGTTTCCGGGCCCTAGACCCCTCCTGGACTGAAGCTTTCTTT.

This clonotype was observed a few times. This rearrangement joins TRBV10-3 to TRBJ2-1; possibly TRBD1 for D (6 bases). CDR1 and CDR2 from the germline V gene are ENHRY and SYGVKD. The CDR3 consists of 15 residues. Trimming left V 3 bases short and J 2 bases short, with 11 bases between. The CDR3 DNA is TGTGCCATCAGTGAAGATACAGGGACCTACAATGAGCAGTTCTTC. Translating it yields CAISEDTGTYNEQFF.

The V call is TRBV12-3 or TRBV12-4, the J call TRBJ2-3, with TRBD2 matching over 8 bases. With V trimmed by 6 bases and J by 0 bases, 11 bases remained unmatched. The CDR3 contains 17 residues. The CDR3 reads CASSTFHSGVSTDTQYF. The CDR3 nucleotides are TGTGCCAGCAGCACCTTCCATAGCGGGGTTAGCACAGATACGCAGTATTTT.

The chain joins TRBV5-5 to TRBJ1-2, with no clear D. This CDR3 contains 14 residues. The V and J ends lost 3 bases and 4 bases respectively, with 13 bases between them. Germline assignment: CDR1 SGHKS and CDR2 YYEKEE (reference sequence). The CDR3 protein is CASSYTSEGYGYTF. The CDR3 coding sequence is TGTGCCAGCAGCTATACATCTGAGGGCTATGGCTACACCTTC.

This clonotype came up a few times. The V and J genes are TRBV6-5 and TRBJ1-5, with 10 nucleotides matching TRBD1. With V trimmed by 6 bases and J by 5 bases, 7 bases remained unmatched. Germline V lookup: CDR1 MNHEY, CDR2 SVGAGI. The length of the CDR3 is 15 residues. In DNA, the CDR3 is TGTGCCAGCAGCCGGACAGGGGGAGCCCATCAGCCCCAGCATTTT. It yields the protein CASSRTGGAHQPQHF.

The DNA for the CDR3 is TGTGCCAGCAGCCAAGAAGCGACTAGCCTCTACGAGCAGTACTTC. Its translation: CASSQEATSLYEQYF. V and J are TRBV3-1 and TRBJ2-7; 7 bases match TRBD2. Germline V CDR1 and CDR2: LGHDT, YNNKEL (reference sequence). CDR3 length equals 15 residues. Losses at the gene ends were 0 bases for V and 3 bases for J; bases not matched to a gene: 5.

This clonotype showed up many times. The chain joins TRBV27 to TRBJ2-5; 10 nucleotides line up with TRBD1. This CDR3 contains 15 residues. V lost 4 bases to trimming and J lost 2 bases; unmatched junction nucleotides: 4. Germline CDR1 and CDR2: MNHEY and SMNVEV (reference sequence). In DNA, the CDR3 is TGTGCCAGCAGTTCACCGGGACAGGGGCAAGAGACCCAGTACTTC. Translation: CASSSPGQGQETQYF.

The CDR3 protein is CAINRGRNTEAFF. The CDR3 nucleotides are TGTGCCATCAATCGGGGTCGGAACACTGAAGCTTTCTTT. The chain recombines TRBV10-3 with TRBJ1-1; D is ambiguous. The germline gives CDR1 ENHRY, CDR2 SYGVKD. Deletions cut 7 bases from V and 1 base from J, with 10 bases between. This CDR3 comprises 13 residues.

V and J are TRBV14 and TRBJ1-1, with 8 bases identical to TRBD1. CDR3 length: 16 residues. Germline V gene sequence: CDR1 SGHDN, CDR2 FVKESK. The junction had 11 bases not matched to a gene; V was cut back by 4 bases and J by 4 bases. CDR3 nucleotides: TGTGCCAGCAGCCGGGGGCAGGGGGCGAAGAGCACTGAAGCTTTCTTT. The encoded protein is CASSRGQGAKSTEAFF.

The rearrangement links TRBV20-1 to TRBJ2-7; either TRBD1 or TRBD2 may fit D (5 bases each). CDR3 length: 18 residues. CDR1 is DFQATT, CDR2 SNEGSKA, per germline (reference sequence). Trimming pared 0 bases from V and 3 bases from J, leaving 24 bases between. CDR3 sequence: CSARDLKGSKRTVYEQYF. Written as DNA, the CDR3 is TGCAGTGCTAGAGATCTTAAGGGGAGCAAAAGGACCGTCTACGAGCAGTACTTC.